Listed below are T cell receptor beta chains from one sample, sequenced in a study of brain T cells in children with intractable seizures. Sequencing was performed with immunoSEQ multiplex PCR; in TCRdb, only in-frame clones are kept and a portion is missing. The profile shows 80,000 or so clones, around nine tenths of them singletons. Sequences were derived from peripheral blood, sampled at surgery. The source is a girl under 10 years old with Rasmussen encephalitis and intractable seizures. CDR3s include the opening cysteine and the closing phenylalanine or tryptophan. D genes are given only for firm matches. Rows may omit the clone size; those that give it use once, few, many or a size class.

v_gene	d_gene	j_gene	abundance	CDR3nt	CDR3aa
TRBV6-4	TRBD1	TRBJ2-3	NA	TGTGCCAGCAGTGCCCATTCCGGGACAGGGGCAGAAGATACGCAGTATTTT	CASSAHSGTGAEDTQYF
TRBV5-4	NA	TRBJ1-2	NA	TGTGCCAGCACACTCGGAGGGTTCCCTGACTATGGCTACACCTTC	CASTLGGFPDYGYTF
TRBV5-1	TRBD1	TRBJ2-5	NA	TGCGCCAGCAGCTTGAGACAGGGGGCAGCTAAGACCCAGTACTTC	CASSLRQGAAKTQYF
TRBV20-1	NA	TRBJ2-5	once	TGCAGTGCCAGTCCAGGTATCGGAGAGACCCAGTACTTC	CSASPGIGETQYF
TRBV9	TRBD2	TRBJ2-5	NA	TGTGCCAGCAGCGTAGACCCCCCAGCGGGGGTCGAAGAGACCCAGTACTTC	CASSVDPPAGVEETQYF
TRBV19	NA	TRBJ2-1	NA	TGTGCCAGTAGTATAAGGAGAGGGAGCTCCTACAATGAGCAGTTCTTC	CASSIRRGSSYNEQFF
TRBV28	NA	TRBJ1-6	few	TGTGCCAGCAGTCCCGGGAGTCGTAATTCACCCCTCCACTTT	CASSPGSRNSPLHF
TRBV29-1	NA	TRBJ2-1	NA	TGCAGCGTTGAAGGGACCAAGAGCTCCTACAATGAGCAGTTCTTC	CSVEGTKSSYNEQFF
TRBV21-1	NA	TRBJ2-1	NA	TGTGCCAGCCACAGGGGTCCTAACGTTTCCTACAATGAGCAGTTCTTC	CASHRGPNVSYNEQFF
TRBV7-2	TRBD2	TRBJ2-1	NA	TGTGCCAGCAGCTTGGCTAGCGGGAGGGGTGAGCAGTTCTTC	CASSLASGRGEQFF
TRBV6-1	TRBD1	TRBJ2-7	NA	TGTGCCAGCAGTGAAGCGGAGGGACAGGCCTACGAGCAGTACTTC	CASSEAEGQAYEQYF
TRBV25-1	NA	TRBJ2-5	NA	TGTGCCAGCAGTGAATGGGACTTAGAGACCCAGTACTTC	CASSEWDLETQYF
TRBV3-1/TRBV3-2	NA	TRBJ1-4	NA	TGTGCCAGCAGCCAAGCTTCCGGACATGAAAAACTGTTTTTT	CASSQASGHEKLFF
TRBV6-5	TRBD1	TRBJ2-5	NA	TGTGCCAGCAGTAGACAGGGTGGCAGGGAGACCCAGTACTTC	CASSRQGGRETQYF
TRBV2	NA	TRBJ2-7	NA	TGTGCCAGCGCCCGGGACTTCTCCTACGAGCAGTACTTC	CASARDFSYEQYF
TRBV6-4	NA	TRBJ2-3	NA	TGTGCCAGCAGTGTCGGGGGAGGTGGGACAGATACGCAGTATTTT	CASSVGGGGTDTQYF
TRBV5-1	NA	TRBJ2-3	NA	TGCGCCAGCAGCTTGACGCCTCAGAGGCGCTCAGATACGCAGTATTTT	CASSLTPQRRSDTQYF
TRBV18	NA	TRBJ2-2	NA	TGTGCCAGCTCACCGAGGGGCCGCGGACACCGGAACACCGGGGAGCTGTTTTTT	CASSPRGRGHRNTGELFF
TRBV5-5	NA	TRBJ2-2	NA	TGTGCCAGCAGACTATTGTCCAGGGATGTGTACACCGGGGAGCTGTTTTTT	CASRLLSRDVYTGELFF
TRBV6-5	NA	TRBJ2-1	NA	TGTGCCAGCAGTTACTCGGGTGGAGAGCAGTTCTTC	CASSYSGGEQFF
TRBV2	NA	TRBJ1-1	NA	TGTGCCAGCAGTGTGCCGGGGAACACTGAAGCTTTCTTT	CASSVPGNTEAFF
TRBV10-3	TRBD2	TRBJ2-3	NA	TGTGCCATCACCAGCGGGAGGACAGATACGCAGTATTTT	CAITSGRTDTQYF
TRBV2	NA	TRBJ1-5	NA	TGTGCCAGCAGTGAAGCGCGAGGTTACGGGGGAGGTAGTCCCAAGGGTGGGAGCAATCAGCCCCAGCATTTT	CASSEARGYGGGSPKGGSNQPQHF
TRBV7-9	TRBD1	TRBJ2-7	NA	TGTGCCAGCAGCTACAGGGGTTTAGACTTC	CASSYRGLDF
TRBV4-1	NA	TRBJ2-7	NA	TGCGCCAGCAGCCAAGGTTCTTCGTGGGGTAAACGTAACGAGCAGTACTTC	CASSQGSSWGKRNEQYF
TRBV28	TRBD2	TRBJ2-5	once	TGTGCCAGCAGTTTAGGCAGGCTAGCGGGAGGGAGGGGAGAGACCCAGTACTTC	CASSLGRLAGGRGETQYF
TRBV5-6	NA	TRBJ2-7	NA	TGTGCCAGCAGCTTGGCGGGGACCTCCTACGAGCAGTACTTC	CASSLAGTSYEQYF
TRBV7-9	NA	TRBJ1-5	NA	TGTGCCAGCAGGCAGTCCGGGACCAACGCAGGGCCCCAGCATTTT	CASRQSGTNAGPQHF
TRBV7-9	NA	TRBJ1-5	NA	TGTGCCAGCAGCTTAGGGCAAAATAGCAATCAGCCCCAGCATTTT	CASSLGQNSNQPQHF
TRBV28	NA	TRBJ1-3	NA	TGTGCCAGCATTCCTCGGGGCCTCTCTGGAAACACCATATATTTT	CASIPRGLSGNTIYF
TRBV5-1	NA	TRBJ1-2	NA	TGCGCCAGCAGCTTGAATCCGGGAACGGGAGGGAGGGGCTACACCTTC	CASSLNPGTGGRGYTF
TRBV7-9	TRBD2	TRBJ2-3	NA	TGTGCCAGCAGCTTCGTGCTAGCGGGATACCCAGATACGCAGTATTTT	CASSFVLAGYPDTQYF
TRBV7-9	NA	TRBJ1-1	NA	TGTGCCAGCAGCGCTATACTGAGGGGGATACCTGAAGCTTTCTTT	CASSAILRGIPEAFF
TRBV19	TRBD1	TRBJ2-4	NA	TGTGCCAGTAGTACCAGGGACAGGGCGAGGGCCAAAAACATTCAGTACTTC	CASSTRDRARAKNIQYF
TRBV5-4	TRBD1	TRBJ2-7	NA	TGTGCCAGCAGCCGGCCGGGACAGGACCACTACGAGCAGTACTTC	CASSRPGQDHYEQYF
TRBV6-1	TRBD2	TRBJ2-7	NA	TGTGCCAGCAGTGAAGTAGAGGTAGCGGGAGCGAGGGAGCAGTACTTC	CASSEVEVAGAREQYF
TRBV6-5	NA	TRBJ1-4	NA	TGTGCCAGCAGTTACGGCGGACGAATGGAGAATGAAAAACTGTTTTTT	CASSYGGRMENEKLFF
TRBV28	NA	TRBJ1-1	NA	TGTGCCAGCAACAATGGCGACACTGAAGCTTTCTTT	CASNNGDTEAFF
TRBV6-5	TRBD2	TRBJ2-2	NA	TGTGCCAGCAGGAGGACTAGCGGAACCGGGGAGCTGTTTTTT	CASRRTSGTGELFF
TRBV27	TRBD2	TRBJ2-4	once	TGTGCCAGCTGGTCCGGACTAGCGGGTTGGGAGGCCAAAAACATTCAGTACTTC	CASWSGLAGWEAKNIQYF
TRBV4-1	NA	TRBJ2-7	NA	TGCGCCAGCAGCCAAGCATACTTCCAGGCGGGGACACGCTACGAGCAGTACTTC	CASSQAYFQAGTRYEQYF
TRBV19	TRBD1	TRBJ2-1	NA	TGTGCCAGTAGCGCAAGGGGGACAGGAAGCTACAATGAGCAGTTCTTC	CASSARGTGSYNEQFF
TRBV19	NA	TRBJ1-2	NA	TGTGCCAGTAGTATAGATATCAGCCTCTACTATGGCTACACCTTC	CASSIDISLYYGYTF